This T cell receptor beta chain was sequenced during a study of cytomegalovirus exposure and HLA in healthy donors. Remarks on this clone: Antigen specificity is unknown.

The PCR ran on 60 Vbeta and 13 Jbeta primers. Profiling relied on immunoSEQ multiplex PCR, and the TCRdb table lists in-frame clones only, not all of them. The repertoire holds about 160,000 clones, with roughly 79% as singletons. Study-wide findings and caveats: Cytomegalovirus association was listed for about 170 TCR beta chains. The only immune exposure information that was available was CMV serostatus. The study carried out a later analysis of TCR beta sequences. It associated 16,951 of them with specific HLA alleles at a false discovery rate of 0.05.

Donors consisted of healthy bone marrow donors. The CDR3 runs to 14 residues. V was pared by 3 bases and J by 1 base, with 12 bases between. Germline CDR1 is SQVTM and CDR2 is ANQGSEA. The TCR sequence derives from a man aged 40-49 years in good health and CMV-seronegative. This sequence joins TRBV29-1 and TRBJ1-1, with unresolved D. The sample taken for sequencing was PBMCs. The chain's CDR3 is CSVEREVTNTEAFF. The CDR3 nucleotides read TGCAGCGTTGAGAGAGAGGTTACGAACACTGAAGCTTTCTTT.